One sample yielded the 27 T cell receptor beta chains listed below, sequenced in a study of blood T cell repertoires in COVID-19. Assay: immunoSEQ multiplex PCR; the TCRdb copy retains only in-frame clones and omits some. Of 150,000 to 200,000 clones listed, about 82% were seen once; the top ten hold 4.5% to 5.5%. The sequencing input was peripheral blood. The origin of the receptors is a woman between 25 and 40 years old with acute or convalescent COVID-19.

The chain combines TRBV6-5 with TRBJ2-1; 12 positions agree with TRBD2. The CDR3 has 15 amino acids. CDR1 and CDR2 (germline): MNHEY, SVGAGI. V shed 7 bases, J shed 3 bases, and the junction held 4 bases outside the gene matches. The CDR3 sequence: CASNPGLAGYNEQFF. The CDR3 DNA reads as TGTGCCAGCAATCCGGGACTAGCGGGCTACAATGAGCAGTTCTTC.

The J gene is TRBJ2-5, the V gene TRBV27; the match to TRBD1 covers 9 bases. The germline V gene has CDR1 MNHEY and CDR2 SMNVEV (reference sequence). Germline trimming cut 6 bases from V and 5 bases from J; bases unmatched to any gene: 7. The CDR3 is 14 residues long. CDR3 amino acids: CASSLQGARETQYF. CDR3 in DNA: TGTGCCAGCAGCCTACAGGGGGCGAGGGAGACCCAGTACTTC.

The rearrangement uses TRBV10-2 and TRBJ2-7, with 9 bases matching TRBD2. CDR3 length equals 15 residues. Per the germline V gene, CDR1 is WSHSY and CDR2 is SAAADI. V trimming: 3 bases; J trimming: 4 bases; junction bases outside the gene matches: 7. The CDR3 sequence: CASSDRLAGKYEQYF. The CDR3 nucleotides are TGCGCCAGCAGTGATCGCCTAGCGGGAAAGTACGAGCAGTACTTC.

The chain is built from TRBV6-2 or TRBV6-3 and TRBJ1-2; unclear D gene. CDR1 is MNHEY, CDR2 SVGEGT, per germline. The V and J ends lost 5 bases and 4 bases respectively, with 11 bases between them. CDR3 size: 13 residues. As DNA, the CDR3 is TGTGCCAGCAGTCTCCAGATATTCTATGGCTACACCTTC. Amino acids: CASSLQIFYGYTF.

The chain carries TRBV12-5 and TRBJ1-1; 7 nucleotides align to TRBD1. With 6 bases clipped from V and 8 bases from J, the junction kept 9 bases outside the gene matches. This CDR3 is built from 13 residues. CDR1 LGHNT and CDR2 FRNRAP come from the germline V gene. The CDR3 spells CASGLTGAREAFF. The DNA of the CDR3 is TGTGCTAGTGGCCTTACAGGGGCGAGAGAAGCTTTCTTT.

This chain joins TRBV14 and TRBJ1-1; 7 bases agree with TRBD1. With 2 bases clipped from V and 1 base from J, the junction kept 4 bases outside the gene matches. The CDR3 sequence is 15 residues long. CDR1 and CDR2 from the germline V gene are SGHDN and FVKESK. The CDR3 DNA is TGTGCCAGCAGCCAACTTACAGGGGCGAACACTGAAGCTTTCTTT. Amino acid sequence: CASSQLTGANTEAFF.

The chain carries TRBV9 and TRBJ1-2; the D is unclear. This CDR3 has 17 amino acids. From germline, CDR1 is SGDLS and CDR2 YYNGEE. Trimming stripped 3 bases from V and 5 bases from J, with 23 bases between. For the CDR3, the DNA is TGTGCCAGCAGCGAGCCTCATGGGAGGACTTCTATTTATGGCTACACCTTC. Protein product: CASSEPHGRTSIYGYTF.

This chain uses TRBV5-1 with TRBJ2-3, with 13 bases lining up with TRBD2. The CDR3 has 17 residues. CDR1 is SGHRS and CDR2 is YFSETQ in the germline V gene. The ends lost 4 bases at V and 4 bases at J; junction bases unmatched: 9. CDR3 amino acids: CASSDGTSGIVSDTQYF. Written as DNA, the CDR3 is TGCGCCAGCAGCGACGGGACTAGCGGGATTGTGTCAGATACGCAGTATTTT.

V and J are TRBV19 and TRBJ2-1, with D hard to call. The V gene lost 3 bases and the J gene lost 5 bases, with 8 bases spanning the gap. CDR3 length: 13 residues. The germline V gene encodes CDR1 LNHDA and CDR2 SQIVND (reference sequence). The CDR3 DNA is TGTGCCAGTAGTATTACCAGAAACAATGAGCAGTTCTTC. Translating gives CASSITRNNEQFF.

The V gene is TRBV2, the J gene TRBJ1-2; possibly TRBD1 for D (5 bases). V was shortened by 4 bases and J by 2 bases, with 14 bases between the two germline ends. The CDR3 is 15 amino acids. Germline V lookup: CDR1 SNHLY, CDR2 FYNNEI. The CDR3 spells CASSGWEGTNYGYTF. CDR3 nucleotides: TGTGCCAGCAGTGGTTGGGAGGGGACGAACTATGGCTACACCTTC. Together with reference TRBV2 and TRBJ1-2, the CDR3 gives the full variable domain: EPEVTQTPSHQVTQMGQEVILRCVPISNHLYFYWYRQILGQKVEFLVSFYNNEISEKSEIFDDQFSVERPDGSNFTLKIRSTKLEDSAMYFCASSGWEGTNYGYTFGSGTRLTVV.

This chain links TRBV28 with TRBJ2-3; 7 bases are a match to TRBD1. CDR3 length: 20 residues. Germline-derived CDR1 and CDR2 are MDHEN and SYDVKM. V trimming: 7 bases; J trimming: 4 bases; junction bases outside the gene matches: 26. The CDR3 sequence: CASIGSGPGQTIVGPDTQYF. The CDR3 DNA is TGTGCCAGCATCGGGTCTGGGCCGGGACAGACAATAGTGGGCCCAGATACGCAGTATTTT.

The rearrangement links TRBV7-3 to TRBJ2-5, with 10 nucleotides matching TRBD2. V dropped 0 bases and J dropped 2; count of bases not matched to a gene: 6. This CDR3 has 17 amino acids. Germline CDR1 reads SGHTA; CDR2 reads FQGTGA. CDR3 region: CASSLTGPSGGQETQYF. The CDR3 coding sequence is TGTGCCAGCAGCTTAACGGGGCCTAGCGGGGGACAAGAGACCCAGTACTTC.

The chain is built from TRBV5-5 and TRBJ1-1; 9 bases agree with TRBD1. Looked up from germline, CDR1 is SGHKS and CDR2 is YYEKEE (reference sequence). J was trimmed by 0 bases and V by 4 bases; bases with no gene match: 7. The CDR3 covers 16 residues. CDR3 nucleotides: TGTGCCAGCAGCGCCGGGACAGGGAACATGAACACTGAAGCTTTCTTT. This translates into CASSAGTGNMNTEAFF. The full variable domain, in which reference TRBV5-5 and TRBJ1-1 provide the parts outside the CDR3, is DAGVTQSPTHLIKTRGQQVTLRCSPISGHKSVSWYQQVLGQGPQFIFQYYEKEERGRGNFPDRFSARQFPNYSSELNVNALLLGDSALYLCASSAGTGNMNTEAFFGQGTRLTVV.

The chain is built from TRBV6-1 and TRBJ2-7; TRBD2 matches at 8 bases. The CDR3 sequence is 15 residues long. The germline CDR1 and CDR2 sequences are MNHNS and SASEGT. Trimming at V came to 2 bases and at J to 7 bases, leaving 10 bases not matched to a gene. CDR3 nucleotide sequence: TGTGCCAGCAGTGAACCGCGGGGGGCGCAGAGAGAGCAGTACTTC. It specifies CASSEPRGAQREQYF.

This clone occurred a few times. The chain recombines TRBV20-1 with TRBJ1-2, with 8 positions matching TRBD1. Germline-derived CDR1 and CDR2 are DFQATT and SNEGSKA (reference sequence). Trimming took 3 bases from V and 5 from J; bases not matched to a gene: 14. The CDR3 length is 16 residues. The CDR3 spells CSASLAGGAGGYGYTF. CDR3 sequence (DNA): TGCAGTGCTAGTTTGGCAGGGGGCGCGGGAGGGTATGGCTACACCTTC.

Here the CDR3 reads CATLEQSDTGELFF. CDR3 bases: TGTGCCACCTTAGAACAGAGTGACACCGGGGAGCTGTTTTTT. The chain combines TRBV15 with TRBJ2-2, with D unclear. The CDR3 is 14 amino acids. Trimming took off 8 bases at V and 3 bases at J, with 13 bases between the two ends. Per germline, CDR1 LNHNV and CDR2 YYDKDF (reference sequence).

J is TRBJ1-4 and V is TRBV18; tentatively, D is TRBD1 (6 bases). Between the trimmed V and J ends, which lost 3 bases and 8 bases, there was a span of 13 bases. This CDR3 region has 14 residues. Germline assignment: CDR1 KGHSH and CDR2 LQKENI. CDR3 in amino acids: CASSPRQDPEKLFF. In nucleotides, the CDR3 is TGTGCCAGCTCACCCAGACAGGATCCCGAAAAACTGTTTTTT.

The rearrangement uses TRBV5-4 and TRBJ2-3; 8 positions agree with TRBD2. The ends lost 3 bases at V and 4 bases at J; junction bases unmatched: 10. CDR1 is SGHNT and CDR2 is YYREEE in the germline V gene (reference sequence). This CDR3 has 16 residues. The CDR3 bases are TGTGCCAGCAGCTCCGGGGGGGGCAGGGTACCAGATACGCAGTATTTT. Its protein is CASSSGGGRVPDTQYF.

The CDR3 here is CAWTGSYNSPLHF. Written as DNA, the CDR3 is TGTGCCTGGACGGGCTCCTATAATTCACCCCTCCACTTT. The V and J genes are TRBV30 and TRBJ1-6; the D is unclear. The CDR3 contains 13 residues. The germline V gene encodes CDR1 GTSNPN and CDR2 SVGIG (reference sequence). V dropped 4 bases and J dropped 0 bases, with 4 bases sitting between them.

The chain links TRBV5-6 to TRBJ1-1, with D possibly being TRBD1 (6 bases). This CDR3 has 16 amino acids. V was trimmed by 0 bases and J by 1 base, leaving 13 bases between them. Germline CDR1 SGHDT, CDR2 YYEEEE. CDR3 in amino acids: CASSLEGEQRNTEAFF. For the CDR3, the DNA is TGTGCCAGCAGCTTGGAGGGGGAACAGAGGAACACTGAAGCTTTCTTT.

The J gene is TRBJ1-2, the V gene TRBV11-2, with 8 bases lining up with TRBD1. The CDR3 loop spans 18 amino acids. J gave up 3 bases and V 1 base, and 13 bases lay outside the gene matches. Per the germline V gene, CDR1 is SGHAT and CDR2 is FQNNGV. In DNA, the CDR3 is TGTGCCAGCAGCTTAGTGGGGACAAGGGGGACAGGCGACTATGGCTACACCTTC. It specifies CASSLVGTRGTGDYGYTF.

The chain is built from TRBV6-4 and TRBJ2-1; 10 nucleotides agree with TRBD2. V trimming: 5 bases; J trimming: 2 bases; junction bases outside the gene matches: 9. Per germline, CDR1 MRHNA and CDR2 SNTAGT. This CDR3 has 17 residues. Here the CDR3 reads CASSRIAGGGTYNEQFF. In nucleotides, the CDR3 is TGTGCCAGCAGTCGGATAGCGGGGGGAGGGACCTACAATGAGCAGTTCTTC.

The chain joins TRBV9 to TRBJ1-2, with a possible D match to TRBD1 (6 bases). Trimming removed 0 bases from V and 0 bases from J, with 9 bases in between. This CDR3 comprises 15 residues. Germline loops: CDR1 SGDLS, CDR2 YYNGEE. DNA for the CDR3: TGTGCCAGCAGCGTAGCTTCAGGGGCTAACTATGGCTACACCTTC. Residues: CASSVASGANYGYTF.

The chain is built from TRBV10-3 and TRBJ2-7; 8 nucleotides agree with TRBD2. Looked up from germline, CDR1 is ENHRY and CDR2 is SYGVKD. The CDR3 is 15 amino acids. The trim removed 6 bases at V and 2 bases at J, leaving 9 bases unmatched. The CDR3 DNA reads TGTGCCATCAGCCTCGGGGGGGCGCGGACCTACGAGCAGTACTTC. It specifies CAISLGGARTYEQYF.

The chain carries TRBV15 and TRBJ2-7; TRBD1 agrees at 10 bases. Germline loops: CDR1 LNHNV, CDR2 YYDKDF (reference sequence). The CDR3 has 15 residues. V was clipped by 0 bases and J by 3 bases; unmatched bases: 2. The chain's CDR3 is CATSRDGTGVYEQYF. The CDR3 DNA follows: TGTGCCACCAGCAGAGATGGGACAGGGGTCTACGAGCAGTACTTC.

This chain joins TRBV28 and TRBJ1-2; 7 nucleotides match TRBD1. The CDR3 has 15 amino acids. V was clipped by 6 bases and J by 2 bases; unmatched bases: 9. Germline values: CDR1 MDHEN, CDR2 SYDVKM. The CDR3 bases are TGTGCCAGCAGAGAAGGACCCAGGGGGAACTATGGCTACACCTTC. As protein: CASREGPRGNYGYTF.

CDR3 DNA sequence: TGTGCCAGCCACTCTGGAAACACCATATATTTT. Residues: CASHSGNTIYF. The rearrangement joins TRBV12-3 or TRBV12-4 to TRBJ1-3; D unclear. Between the trimmed V and J ends, which lost 8 bases and 0 bases, there was a span of 2 bases. CDR3 length: 11 amino acids.